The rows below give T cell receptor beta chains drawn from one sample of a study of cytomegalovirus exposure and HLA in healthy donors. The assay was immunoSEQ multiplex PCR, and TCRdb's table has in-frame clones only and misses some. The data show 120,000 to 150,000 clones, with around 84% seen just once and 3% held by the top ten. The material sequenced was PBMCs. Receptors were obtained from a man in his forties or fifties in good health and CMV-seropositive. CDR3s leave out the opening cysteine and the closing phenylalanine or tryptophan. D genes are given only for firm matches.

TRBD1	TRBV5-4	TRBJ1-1	ASSSGQRNTEAF
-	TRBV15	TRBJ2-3	ATSSGYPPGDTQY
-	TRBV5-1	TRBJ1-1	ASSRNPQGPTNTEAF
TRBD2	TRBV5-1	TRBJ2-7	ASSLGWGLAGGVYEQY
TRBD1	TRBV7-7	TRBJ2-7	ASSLHTGDYEQY
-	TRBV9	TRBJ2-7	ASSVGEGSVGYEQY
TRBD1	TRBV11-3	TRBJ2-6	ASSSTGTGGGANVLT
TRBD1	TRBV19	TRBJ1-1	ASKETGVEAF
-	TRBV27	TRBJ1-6	ASSLSRARSLNSPLH
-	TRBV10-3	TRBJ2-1	AISEIRLQGNEQF
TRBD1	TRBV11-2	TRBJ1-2	ASSSLQGARGYT
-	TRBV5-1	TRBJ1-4	ASSADLGPGFATNEKLF
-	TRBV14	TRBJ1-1	ASSQVTGSEAF
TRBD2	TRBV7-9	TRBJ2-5	ASSWMPSGRGETQY
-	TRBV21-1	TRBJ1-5	ASNEGRCGTGRIQPQH
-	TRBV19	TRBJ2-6	ASNLSGRSGANVLT
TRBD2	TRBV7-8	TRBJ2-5	ASSRGEREGVKTQY
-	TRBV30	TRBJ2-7	AWSGGQYYEQY
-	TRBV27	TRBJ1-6	ASSSPPRGSPLH
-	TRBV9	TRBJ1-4	ASSVGMAGEKLF
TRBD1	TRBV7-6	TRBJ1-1	ASSSQGARTEAF
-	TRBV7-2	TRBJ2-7	ASSFSVAGMNEQY
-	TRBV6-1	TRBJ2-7	ASSEQGGPYEQY
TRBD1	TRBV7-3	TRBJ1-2	ASSPQGAPNYGYT
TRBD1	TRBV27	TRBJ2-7	ASSLGTGSAYEQY
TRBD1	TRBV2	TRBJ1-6	ASTRGAGGDYFEDNSPLH
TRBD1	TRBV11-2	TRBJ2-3	ASRFGTGRHQDTQY
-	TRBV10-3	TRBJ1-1	AISVQGYMNTEAF
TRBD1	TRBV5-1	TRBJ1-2	ASSSGQGIYGYT
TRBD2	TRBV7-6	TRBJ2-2	ASSPSGRQLTGELF
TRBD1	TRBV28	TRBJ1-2	ASSLRDSNYGYT
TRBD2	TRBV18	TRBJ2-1	ASSLTSGAPNEQF
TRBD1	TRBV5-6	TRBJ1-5	ASSSTGFGQPQH
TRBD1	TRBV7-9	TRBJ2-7	SSSLGAGQGGYEQY
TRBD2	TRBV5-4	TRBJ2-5	ASSLHRGLVVETQY